What follows are 14 T cell receptor beta chains derived from one specimen sequenced in a study of fetal regulatory T cell absence and autoimmunity. TCRdb's copy holds only in-frame clones and misses some; the assay was immunoSEQ multiplex PCR. The table has 95,000 or so clones, approximately 79% seen once. Sequencing was carried out using pancreas tissue. All receptors come from a male donor with IPEX syndrome.

V gene TRBV19 combines with J gene TRBJ2-7; tentatively, D is TRBD1 (5 bases). Germline CDR1 LNHDA, CDR2 SQIVND (reference sequence). Trimming removed 9 bases at V and 6 bases at J, with 21 bases between. The CDR3 sequence is 14 residues long. The CDR3 nucleotides read TGTGCCAGCGAGGACACCTGGGGAAGGGGCGAGCAGTACTTC. Translation gives CASEDTWGRGEQYF. Variable domain in full (rest from reference TRBV19 and TRBJ2-7): DGGITQSPKYLFRKEGQNVTLSCEQNLNHDAMYWYRQDPGQGLRLIYYSQIVNDFQKGDIAEGYSVSREKKESFPLTVTSAQKNPTAFYLCASEDTWGRGEQYFGPGTRLTVT.

J is TRBJ2-5 and V is TRBV6-1; weak D call: TRBD2 (6 bases). The germline V and J ends were trimmed by 7 bases and 5 bases, with 20 bases remaining between them. Germline loops: CDR1 MNHNS, CDR2 SASEGT. The CDR3 is 15 amino acids. In DNA form, the CDR3 reads TGTGCCAGCACCCCTTGGAGGGGCAACGCGGAGACCCAGTACTTC. Translating it yields CASTPWRGNAETQYF.

The chain's CDR3 is CASSLRERVLDTQYF. The CDR3, as DNA: TGTGCCAGCAGCTTAAGGGAGCGGGTTTTGGATACGCAGTATTTT. This chain links TRBV7-2 with TRBJ2-3, with D possibly TRBD2 on 6 matching bases. The CDR3 extends over 15 amino acids. Between the trimmed V and J ends, which lost 2 bases and 6 bases, there was a span of 15 bases. Germline V CDR1 and CDR2: SGHTA, FQGNSA.

This clone is a singleton in its sample. The chain couples TRBV11-3 to TRBJ2-7, with 8 bases fitting TRBD2. After removal of 0 bases from V and 1 base from J, the junction contained 17 bases not matched to a gene. This CDR3 has 20 amino acids. Germline V gene lookup returns CDR1 SGHNT and CDR2 YENEEA. Here the CDR3 reads CASSLEPYFRQRGRSYEQYF. The CDR3 DNA follows: TGTGCCAGCAGCTTAGAACCCTATTTTAGGCAGCGGGGGCGATCCTACGAGCAGTACTTC.

This chain uses TRBV4-1 with TRBJ2-7; D unresolved. Trimming pared 2 bases from V and 3 bases from J, leaving 8 bases between. The germline CDR1 and CDR2 sequences are MGHRA and YSYEKL. CDR3 length: 13 residues. Here the CDR3 DNA reads TGCGCCAGCAGCCAAAAAGTCGACTACGAGCAGTACTTC. Amino acid sequence: CASSQKVDYEQYF.

The table lists this clone with a count of one. The rearrangement joins TRBV7-9 to TRBJ2-1, with D possibly TRBD2 on 5 matching bases. The length of the CDR3 is 14 residues. The V gene lost 7 bases and the J gene lost 7 bases, with 17 bases spanning the gap. The germline CDR1 and CDR2 sequences are SEHNR and FQNEAQ (reference sequence). CDR3 DNA sequence: TGTGCCAGCAATTCGGGGTGGGTTGTAAATGAGCAGTTCTTC. As protein: CASNSGWVVNEQFF.

The CDR3 DNA reads TGTGCCAGCAGCGAAGAGCTAGCGGGTAAAGAGACCCAGTACTTC. Translating it yields CASSEELAGKETQYF. The chain carries TRBV5-4 and TRBJ2-5; 8 positions match TRBD2. The CDR3 spans 15 residues. Germline V lookup: CDR1 SGHNT, CDR2 YYREEE (reference sequence). Trimming cost V 4 bases and J 3 bases; bases outside gene matches: 8.

The gene calls are TRBV5-4 and TRBJ2-4, with D possibly TRBD2 on 7 matching bases. Germline lookup yields CDR1 SGHNT and CDR2 YYREEE (reference sequence). Trimming left V 4 bases short and J 7 bases short, with 21 bases between. The CDR3 runs to 16 residues. The CDR3 here is CASSPDRRGRKNIQYF. The CDR3 nucleotides are TGTGCCAGCAGCCCCGACCGGCGGGGGCGGAAGAACATTCAGTACTTC.

Written as DNA, the CDR3 is TGTGCCAGCAGTGACAGGGGTGAAGCTTTCTTT. Its protein product is CASSDRGEAFF. This chain joins TRBV25-1 and TRBJ1-1, with a weak D call TRBD1 (6 bases). Trimming removed 3 bases from V and 7 bases from J, with 6 bases in between. This CDR3 contains 11 residues. In germline, CDR1 is MGHDK, CDR2 SYGVNS.

This sequence joins TRBV5-4 and TRBJ2-1; 7 nucleotides agree with TRBD1. Losses at the gene ends were 7 bases for V and 5 bases for J; bases not matched to a gene: 6. The CDR3 length is 13 residues. Germline V lookup: CDR1 SGHNT, CDR2 YYREEE (reference sequence). In DNA form, the CDR3 reads TGTGCCAGCCGCCCGACAGGGAACAATGAGCAGTTCTTC. Translation gives CASRPTGNNEQFF.

J is TRBJ2-7 and V is TRBV9; unclear D gene. This CDR3 comprises 13 residues. Trimming cost V 0 bases and J 6 bases, with 10 bases left between them. In germline, CDR1 is SGDLS, CDR2 YYNGEE. The DNA for the CDR3 is TGTGCCAGCAGCGTAGGAACCCTCTCCGAGCAGTACTTC. It yields the protein CASSVGTLSEQYF.

In this sample, this clone turned up a few times. V usage is TRBV7-6 and J usage is TRBJ1-2, with a weak D call TRBD1 (5 bases). The CDR3 runs to 12 residues. Trimming removed 5 bases at V and 4 bases at J, with 8 bases between. CDR1 is SGHVS, CDR2 FNYEAQ, per germline. Here the CDR3 DNA reads TGTGCCAGCAGCCCCACAGGCTATGGCTACACCTTC. Protein sequence: CASSPTGYGYTF.

This clone was observed a single time. This chain connects TRBV5-6 to TRBJ2-2, with TRBD2 matching 10 bases. This CDR3 is 16 amino acids long. Losses at the gene ends were 3 bases for V and 0 bases for J; bases not matched to a gene: 2. Germline V gene sequence: CDR1 SGHDT, CDR2 YYEEEE. CDR3 sequence (DNA): TGTGCCAGCAGCTGGCTAGCGGGAGCGAACACCGGGGAGCTGTTTTTT. It specifies CASSWLAGANTGELFF. The whole variable domain, filled in from reference TRBV5-6 and TRBJ2-2, reads DAGVTQSPTHLIKTRGQQVTLRCSPKSGHDTVSWYQQALGQGPQFIFQYYEEEERQRGNFPDRFSGHQFPNYSSELNVNALLLGDSALYLCASSWLAGANTGELFFGEGSRLTVL.

The gene calls are TRBV12-5 and TRBJ1-1; no reliable D call. Germline V gene sequence: CDR1 LGHNT, CDR2 FRNRAP. This CDR3 has 13 residues. The V gene lost 2 bases and the J gene lost 4 bases, with 8 bases spanning the gap. The CDR3 loop is CASGLQGFTEAFF. CDR3 sequence (DNA): TGTGCTAGTGGTTTGCAAGGGTTCACTGAAGCTTTCTTT.